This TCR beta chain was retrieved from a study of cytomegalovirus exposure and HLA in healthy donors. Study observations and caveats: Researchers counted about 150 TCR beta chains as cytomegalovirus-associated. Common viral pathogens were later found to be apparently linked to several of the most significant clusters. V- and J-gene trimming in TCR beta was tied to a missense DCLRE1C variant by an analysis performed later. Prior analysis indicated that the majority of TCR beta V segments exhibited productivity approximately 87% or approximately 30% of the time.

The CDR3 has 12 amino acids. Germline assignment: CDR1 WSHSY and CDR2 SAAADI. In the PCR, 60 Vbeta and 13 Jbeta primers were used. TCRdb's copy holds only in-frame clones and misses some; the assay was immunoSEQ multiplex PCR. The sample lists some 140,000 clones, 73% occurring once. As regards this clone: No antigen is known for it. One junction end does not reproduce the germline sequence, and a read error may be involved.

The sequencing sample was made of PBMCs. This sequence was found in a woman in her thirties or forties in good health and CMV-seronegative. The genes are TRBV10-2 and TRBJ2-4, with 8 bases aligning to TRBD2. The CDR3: CTSSPGGNIQYF. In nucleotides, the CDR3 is TGCACCAGCAGTCCGGGGGGGAACATTCAGTACTTC.